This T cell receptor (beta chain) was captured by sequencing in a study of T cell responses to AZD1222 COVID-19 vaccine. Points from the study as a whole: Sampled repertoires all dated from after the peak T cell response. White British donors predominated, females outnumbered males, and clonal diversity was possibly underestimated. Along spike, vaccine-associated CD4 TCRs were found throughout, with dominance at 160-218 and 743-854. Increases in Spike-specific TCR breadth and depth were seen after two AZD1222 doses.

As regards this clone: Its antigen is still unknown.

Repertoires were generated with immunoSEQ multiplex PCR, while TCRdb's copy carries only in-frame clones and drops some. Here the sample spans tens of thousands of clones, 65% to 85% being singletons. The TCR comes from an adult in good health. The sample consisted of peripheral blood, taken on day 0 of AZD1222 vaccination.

CDR3 coding DNA: TGTGCCACCAGCAGAGCACAGGGCATGAACACTGAAGCTTTCTTT. Encoded protein: CATSRAQGMNTEAFF. The chain has TRBV15 and TRBJ1-1; weak D call: TRBD1 (6 bases). The V gene lost 1 base and the J gene lost 0 bases, with 9 bases spanning the gap. In germline, CDR1 is LNHNV, CDR2 YYDKDF (reference sequence). The length of the CDR3 is 15 residues.